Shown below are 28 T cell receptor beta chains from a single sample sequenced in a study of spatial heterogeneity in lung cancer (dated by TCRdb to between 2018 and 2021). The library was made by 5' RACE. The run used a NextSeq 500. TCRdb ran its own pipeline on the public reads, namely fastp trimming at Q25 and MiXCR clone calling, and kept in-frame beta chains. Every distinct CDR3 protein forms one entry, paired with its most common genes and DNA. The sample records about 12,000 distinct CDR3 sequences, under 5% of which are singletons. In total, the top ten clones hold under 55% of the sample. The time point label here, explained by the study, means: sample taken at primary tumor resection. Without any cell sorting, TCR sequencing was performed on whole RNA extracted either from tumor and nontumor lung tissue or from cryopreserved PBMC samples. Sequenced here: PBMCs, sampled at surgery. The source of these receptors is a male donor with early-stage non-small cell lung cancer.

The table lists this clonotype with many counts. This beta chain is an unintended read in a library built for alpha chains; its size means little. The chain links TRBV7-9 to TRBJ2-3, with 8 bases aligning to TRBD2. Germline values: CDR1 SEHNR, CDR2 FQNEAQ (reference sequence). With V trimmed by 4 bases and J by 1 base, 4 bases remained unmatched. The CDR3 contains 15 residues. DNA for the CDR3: TGTGCCAGCAGCTCCGGGACTAGTGGCACAGATACGCAGTATTTT. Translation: CASSSGTSGTDTQYF.

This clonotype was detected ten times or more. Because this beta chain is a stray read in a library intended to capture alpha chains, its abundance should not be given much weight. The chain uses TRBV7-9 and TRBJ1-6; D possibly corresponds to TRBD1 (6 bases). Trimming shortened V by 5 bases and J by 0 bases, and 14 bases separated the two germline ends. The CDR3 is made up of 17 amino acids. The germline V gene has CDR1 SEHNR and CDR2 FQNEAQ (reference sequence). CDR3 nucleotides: TGTGCCAGCAGCCGGGGGCAGATAAGCTCCTATAATTCACCCCTCCACTTT. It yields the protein CASSRGQISSYNSPLHF.

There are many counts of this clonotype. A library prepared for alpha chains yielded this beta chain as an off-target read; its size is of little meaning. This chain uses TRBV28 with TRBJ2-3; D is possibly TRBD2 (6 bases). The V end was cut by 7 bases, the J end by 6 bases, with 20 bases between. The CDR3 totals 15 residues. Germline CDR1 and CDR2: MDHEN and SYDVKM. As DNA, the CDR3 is TGTGCCAGCATCCCAGGGCCGCGGGGATTGGATACGCAGTATTTT. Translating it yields CASIPGPRGLDTQYF.

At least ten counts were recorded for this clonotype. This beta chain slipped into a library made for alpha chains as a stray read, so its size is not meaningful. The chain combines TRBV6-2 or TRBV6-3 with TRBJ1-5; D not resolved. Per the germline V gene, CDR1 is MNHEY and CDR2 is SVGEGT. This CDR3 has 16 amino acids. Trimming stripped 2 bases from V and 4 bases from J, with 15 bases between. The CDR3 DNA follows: TGTGCCAGCAGTTACGGGCAGCCCCATGGGAATCAGCCCCAGCATTTT. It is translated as CASSYGQPHGNQPQHF.

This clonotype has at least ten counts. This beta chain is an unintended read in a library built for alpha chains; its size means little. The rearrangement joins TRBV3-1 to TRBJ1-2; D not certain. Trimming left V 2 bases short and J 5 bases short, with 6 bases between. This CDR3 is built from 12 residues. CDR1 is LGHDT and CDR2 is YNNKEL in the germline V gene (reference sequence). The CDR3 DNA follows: TGTGCCAGCAGCCAACAAGGGTATGGCTACACCTTC. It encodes CASSQQGYGYTF.

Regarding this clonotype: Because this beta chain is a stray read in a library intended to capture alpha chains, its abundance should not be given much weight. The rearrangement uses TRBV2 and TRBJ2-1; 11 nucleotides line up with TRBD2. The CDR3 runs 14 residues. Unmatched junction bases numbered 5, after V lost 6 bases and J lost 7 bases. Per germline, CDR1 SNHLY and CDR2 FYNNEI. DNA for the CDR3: TGTGCCAGCAGGGGGACTAGCGGAGGGAATGAGCAGTTCTTC. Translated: CASRGTSGGNEQFF.

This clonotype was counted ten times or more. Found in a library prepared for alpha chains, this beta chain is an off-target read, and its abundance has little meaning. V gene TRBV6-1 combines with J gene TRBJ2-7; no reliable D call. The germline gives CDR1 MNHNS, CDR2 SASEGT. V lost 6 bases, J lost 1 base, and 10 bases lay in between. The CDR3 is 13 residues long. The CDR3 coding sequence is TGTGCCAGCAGGGCAAAGAGATCCTACGAGCAGTACTTC. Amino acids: CASRAKRSYEQYF.

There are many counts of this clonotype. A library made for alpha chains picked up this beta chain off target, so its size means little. CDR3 nucleotides: TGTGCCAGCAGTTCCCCCGCGAGGGGCTTGAACATTCAGTACTTC. This sequence encodes CASSSPARGLNIQYF. This chain links TRBV27 with TRBJ2-4; D is tentatively TRBD1 or TRBD2 (5 bases each). This CDR3 contains 15 residues. V was shortened by 4 bases and J by 7 bases, with 17 bases between the two germline ends. The germline CDR1 and CDR2 sequences are MNHEY and SMNVEV (reference sequence).

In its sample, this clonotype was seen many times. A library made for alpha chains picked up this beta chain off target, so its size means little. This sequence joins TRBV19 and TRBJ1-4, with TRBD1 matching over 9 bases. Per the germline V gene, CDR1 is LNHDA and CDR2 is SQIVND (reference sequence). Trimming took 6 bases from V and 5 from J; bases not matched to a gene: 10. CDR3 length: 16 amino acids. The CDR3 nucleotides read TGTGCCAGTAGGGACCCCGGGACAGGGAAGAATGAAAAACTGTTTTTT. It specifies CASRDPGTGKNEKLFF. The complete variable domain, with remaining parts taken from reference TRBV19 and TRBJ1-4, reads DGGITQSPKYLFRKEGQNVTLSCEQNLNHDAMYWYRQDPGQGLRLIYYSQIVNDFQKGDIAEGYSVSREKKESFPLTVTSAQKNPTAFYLCASRDPGTGKNEKLFFGSGTQLSVL.

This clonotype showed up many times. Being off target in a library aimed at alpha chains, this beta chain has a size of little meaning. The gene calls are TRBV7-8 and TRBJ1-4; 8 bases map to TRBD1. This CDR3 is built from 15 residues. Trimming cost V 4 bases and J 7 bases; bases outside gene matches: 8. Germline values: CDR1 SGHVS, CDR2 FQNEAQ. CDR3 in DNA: TGTGCCAGCAGCTCTGGACAGGGAGGAGCTGAAAAACTGTTTTTT. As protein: CASSSGQGGAEKLFF.

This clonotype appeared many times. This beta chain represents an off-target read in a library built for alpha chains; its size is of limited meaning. The CDR3 DNA follows: TGTGCCTGGAGTGCGGGCCTCTCTGGGGCCAACGTCCTGACTTTC. Translating it yields CAWSAGLSGANVLTF. The chain links TRBV30 to TRBJ2-6; D is unresolved. V lost 1 base, J lost 0 bases, and 7 bases lay in between. This CDR3 has 15 residues. Per the germline V gene, CDR1 is GTSNPN and CDR2 is SVGIG (reference sequence). Based on the CDR3 plus reference TRBV30 and TRBJ2-6, the full variable domain is SQTIHQWPATLVQPVGSPLSLECTVEGTSNPNLYWYRQAAGRGLQLLFYSVGIGQISSEVPQNLSASRPQDRQFILSSKKLLLSDSGFYLCAWSAGLSGANVLTFGAGSRLTVL.

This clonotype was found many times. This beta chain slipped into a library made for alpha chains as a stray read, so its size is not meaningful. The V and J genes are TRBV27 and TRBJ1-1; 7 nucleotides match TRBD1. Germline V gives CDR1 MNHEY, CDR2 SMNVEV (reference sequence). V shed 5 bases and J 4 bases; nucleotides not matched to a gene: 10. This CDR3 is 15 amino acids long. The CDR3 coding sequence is TGTGCCAGCAGTCCACAGACAGGGTTAGGCACTGAAGCTTTCTTT. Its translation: CASSPQTGLGTEAFF.

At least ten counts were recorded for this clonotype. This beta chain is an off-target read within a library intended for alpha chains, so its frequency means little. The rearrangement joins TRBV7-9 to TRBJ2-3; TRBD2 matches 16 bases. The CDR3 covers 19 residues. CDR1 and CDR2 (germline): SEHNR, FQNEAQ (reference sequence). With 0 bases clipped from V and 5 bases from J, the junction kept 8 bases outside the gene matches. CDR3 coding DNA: TGTGCCAGCAGCTTAGCGCCGGGACTAGCGGGAGGGCCTTTAGATACGCAGTATTTT. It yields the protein CASSLAPGLAGGPLDTQYF.

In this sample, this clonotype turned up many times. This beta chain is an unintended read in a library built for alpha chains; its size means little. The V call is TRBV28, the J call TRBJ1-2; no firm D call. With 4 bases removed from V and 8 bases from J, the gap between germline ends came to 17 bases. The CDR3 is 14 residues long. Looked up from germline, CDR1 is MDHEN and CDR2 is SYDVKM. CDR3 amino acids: CASSSFTRVDGYTF. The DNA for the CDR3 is TGTGCCAGCAGTTCCTTTACCCGGGTGGACGGCTACACCTTC.

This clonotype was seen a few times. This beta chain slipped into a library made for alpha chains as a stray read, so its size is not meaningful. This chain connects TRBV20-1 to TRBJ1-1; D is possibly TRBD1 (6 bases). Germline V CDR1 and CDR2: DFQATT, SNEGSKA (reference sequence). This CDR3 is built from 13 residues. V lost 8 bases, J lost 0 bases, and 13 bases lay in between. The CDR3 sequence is CSPLGHLNTEAFF. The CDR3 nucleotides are TGCAGTCCCTTGGGACATTTGAACACTGAAGCTTTCTTT.

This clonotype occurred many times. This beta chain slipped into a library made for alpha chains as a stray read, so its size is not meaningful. The CDR3: CASSPQGTGELFF. The CDR3 DNA reads TGTGCCAGCAGCCCACAGGGAACCGGGGAGCTGTTTTTT. The chain uses TRBV2 and TRBJ2-2, with a tentative D call TRBD1 (6 bases). The germline V gene has CDR1 SNHLY and CDR2 FYNNEI. This CDR3 has 13 residues. V was shortened by 6 bases and J by 5 bases, with 10 bases between the two germline ends.

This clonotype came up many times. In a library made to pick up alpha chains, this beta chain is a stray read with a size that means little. In nucleotides, the CDR3 is TGTGCCAGCAGCCCCCGGACAGCAACTAATGAAAAACTGTTTTTT. It translates to CASSPRTATNEKLFF. The V and J genes are TRBV9 and TRBJ1-4; TRBD1 is a possible D gene (6 bases). Germline V gives CDR1 SGDLS, CDR2 YYNGEE. The V and J ends lost 4 bases and 0 bases respectively, with 10 bases between them. The CDR3 consists of 15 residues.

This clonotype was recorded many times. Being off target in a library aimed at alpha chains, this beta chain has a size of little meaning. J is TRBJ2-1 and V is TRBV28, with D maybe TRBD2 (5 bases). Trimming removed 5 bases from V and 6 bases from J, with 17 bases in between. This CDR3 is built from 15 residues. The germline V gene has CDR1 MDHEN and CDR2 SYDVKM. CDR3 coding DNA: TGTGCCAGCAGTGGGCGGGCCGCCCCAACCAATGAGCAGTTCTTC. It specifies CASSGRAAPTNEQFF.

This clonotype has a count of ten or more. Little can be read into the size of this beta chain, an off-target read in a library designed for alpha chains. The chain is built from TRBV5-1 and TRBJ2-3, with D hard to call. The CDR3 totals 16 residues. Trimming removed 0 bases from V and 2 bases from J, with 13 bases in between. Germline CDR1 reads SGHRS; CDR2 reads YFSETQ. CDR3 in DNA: TGCGCCAGCAGCTTGGAAGGTCGGGTTGACACAGATACGCAGTATTTT. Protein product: CASSLEGRVDTDTQYF.

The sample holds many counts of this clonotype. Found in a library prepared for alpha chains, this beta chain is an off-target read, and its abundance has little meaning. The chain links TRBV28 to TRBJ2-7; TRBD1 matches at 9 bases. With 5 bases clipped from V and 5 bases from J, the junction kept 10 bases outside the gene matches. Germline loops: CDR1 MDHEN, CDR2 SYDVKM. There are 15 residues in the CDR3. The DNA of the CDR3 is TGTGCCAGCAGTATCAAACAGGGGGCCTCTGACGAGCAGTACTTC. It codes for CASSIKQGASDEQYF.

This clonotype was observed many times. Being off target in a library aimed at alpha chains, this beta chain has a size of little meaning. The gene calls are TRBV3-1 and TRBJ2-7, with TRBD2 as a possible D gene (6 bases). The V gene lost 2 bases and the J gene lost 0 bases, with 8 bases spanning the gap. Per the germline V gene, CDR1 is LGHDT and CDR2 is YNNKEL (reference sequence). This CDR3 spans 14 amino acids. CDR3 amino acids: CASSQRESSYEQYF. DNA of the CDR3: TGTGCCAGCAGCCAACGGGAGAGCTCCTACGAGCAGTACTTC.

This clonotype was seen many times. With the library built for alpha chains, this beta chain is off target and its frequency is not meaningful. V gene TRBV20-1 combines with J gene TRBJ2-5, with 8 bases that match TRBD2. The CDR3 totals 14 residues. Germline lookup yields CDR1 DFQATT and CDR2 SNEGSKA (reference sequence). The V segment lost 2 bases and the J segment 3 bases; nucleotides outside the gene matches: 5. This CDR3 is CSARSPGGEETQYF. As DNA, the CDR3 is TGCAGTGCTAGATCCCCGGGGGGGGAAGAGACCCAGTACTTC.

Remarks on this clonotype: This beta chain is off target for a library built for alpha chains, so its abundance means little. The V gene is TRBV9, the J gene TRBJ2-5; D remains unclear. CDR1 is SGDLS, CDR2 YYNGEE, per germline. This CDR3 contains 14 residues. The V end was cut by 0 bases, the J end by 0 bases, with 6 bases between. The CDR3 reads CASSVGPHQETQYF. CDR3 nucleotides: TGTGCCAGCAGCGTAGGACCGCACCAAGAGACCCAGTACTTC. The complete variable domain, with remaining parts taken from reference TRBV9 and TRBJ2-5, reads DSGVTQTPKHLITATGQRVTLRCSPRSGDLSVYWYQQSLDQGLQFLIQYYNGEERAKGNILERFSAQQFPDLHSELNLSSLELGDSALYFCASSVGPHQETQYFGPGTRLLVL.

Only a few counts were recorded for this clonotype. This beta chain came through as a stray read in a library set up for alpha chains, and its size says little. The CDR3 is CASSLVEGGNEQYF. In nucleotides, the CDR3 is TGTGCCAGCAGCTTAGTTGAAGGAGGAAACGAGCAGTACTTC. The J gene is TRBJ2-7, the V gene TRBV7-9; weak D call: TRBD2 (5 bases). The germline V gene has CDR1 SEHNR and CDR2 FQNEAQ (reference sequence). CDR3 size: 14 residues. Trimming took off 1 base at V and 5 bases at J, with 12 bases between the two ends.

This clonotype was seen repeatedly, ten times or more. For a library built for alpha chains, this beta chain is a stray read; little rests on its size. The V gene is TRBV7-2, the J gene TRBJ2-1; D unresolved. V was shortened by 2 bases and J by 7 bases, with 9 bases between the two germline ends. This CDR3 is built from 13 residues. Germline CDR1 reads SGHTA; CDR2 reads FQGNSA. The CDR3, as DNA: TGTGCCAGCAGCTTACAAAAGGATAATGAGCAGTTCTTC. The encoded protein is CASSLQKDNEQFF.

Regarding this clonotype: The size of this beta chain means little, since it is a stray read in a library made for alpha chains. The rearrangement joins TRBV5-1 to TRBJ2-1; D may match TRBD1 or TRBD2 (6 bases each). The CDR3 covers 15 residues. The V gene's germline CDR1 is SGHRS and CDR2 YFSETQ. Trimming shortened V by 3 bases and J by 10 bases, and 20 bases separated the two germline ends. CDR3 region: CASSSGDRWSEEQFF. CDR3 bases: TGCGCCAGCAGCTCGGGAGACAGGTGGTCGGAGGAGCAGTTCTTC. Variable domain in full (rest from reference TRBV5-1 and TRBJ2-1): KAGVTQTPRYLIKTRGQQVTLSCSPISGHRSVSWYQQTPGQGLQFLFEYFSETQRNKGNFPGRFSGRQFSNSRSEMNVSTLELGDSALYLCASSSGDRWSEEQFFGPGTRLTVL.

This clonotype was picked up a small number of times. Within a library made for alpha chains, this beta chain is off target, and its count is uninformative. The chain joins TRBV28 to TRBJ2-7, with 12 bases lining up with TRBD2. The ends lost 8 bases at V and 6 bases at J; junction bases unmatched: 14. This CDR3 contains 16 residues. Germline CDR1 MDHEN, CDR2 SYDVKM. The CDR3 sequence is CASAKGGASGRGEQYF. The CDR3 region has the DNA TGTGCCAGCGCCAAAGGTGGGGCTAGCGGGAGGGGCGAGCAGTACTTC.

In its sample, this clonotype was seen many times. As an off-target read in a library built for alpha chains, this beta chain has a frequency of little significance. CDR3 sequence: CSAREFGPGGDEQFF. In DNA form, the CDR3 reads TGCAGTGCTAGAGAGTTTGGCCCCGGGGGGGATGAGCAGTTCTTC. This sequence joins TRBV20-1 and TRBJ2-1; the match to TRBD2 covers 8 bases. This CDR3 is 15 amino acids long. Germline CDR1 and CDR2: DFQATT and SNEGSKA (reference sequence). V shed 0 bases, J shed 8 bases, and the junction held 9 bases outside the gene matches.